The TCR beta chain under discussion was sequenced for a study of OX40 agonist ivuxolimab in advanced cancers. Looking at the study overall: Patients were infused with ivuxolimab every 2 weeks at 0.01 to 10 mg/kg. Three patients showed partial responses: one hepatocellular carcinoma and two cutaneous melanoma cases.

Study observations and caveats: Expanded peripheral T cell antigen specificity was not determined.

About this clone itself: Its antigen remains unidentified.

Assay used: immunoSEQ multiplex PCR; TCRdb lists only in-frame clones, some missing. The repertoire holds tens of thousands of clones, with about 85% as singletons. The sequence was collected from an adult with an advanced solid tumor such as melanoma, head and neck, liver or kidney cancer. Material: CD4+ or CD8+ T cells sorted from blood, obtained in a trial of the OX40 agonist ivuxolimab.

The CDR3 region is CASSRSGGTQYF. In DNA form, the CDR3 reads TGTGCCAGCAGCCGAAGCGGGGGTACGCAGTATTTT. The rearrangement links TRBV27 to TRBJ2-3, with 8 bases matching TRBD2. Germline assignment: CDR1 MNHEY and CDR2 SMNVEV (reference sequence). CDR3 length: 12 amino acids. The junction had 4 bases not matched to a gene; V was cut back by 6 bases and J by 8 bases.